This T cell receptor (beta chain) was captured by sequencing in a study of yellow fever vaccine responses in identical twins. Study-wide points: Reportedly, the T cell response mounted by twins to vaccine seemed partly convergent, partly personalized.

V was clipped by 5 bases and J by 5 bases; unmatched bases: 15. Per germline, CDR1 SGHAT and CDR2 FQDESV (reference sequence). There are 17 residues in the CDR3. Notes on this clonotype: Its cognate antigen is unknown.

TCRdb passed the RT-PCR reads through MiXCR, listing each CDR3 protein once. The profile shows around 2,000 distinct CDR3 sequences, roughly 83% of them singletons. The chain recombines TRBV11-1 with TRBJ2-1; TRBD2 matches at 7 bases. The source material was T cells from blood (PBMCs), unsorted or a sorted subset (not recorded which), sampled before or after yellow fever vaccination (not recorded which). This receptor was identified in a young woman who received the yellow fever vaccine. CDR3 DNA: TGTGCCAGCAGCCTGGATCGCGTCGGGACTACCGACAATGAGCAGTTCTTC. Translated: CASSLDRVGTTDNEQFF. The variable domain in full, with the rest retrieved from reference TRBV11-1 and TRBJ2-1, is EAEVAQSPRYKITEKSQAVAFWCDPISGHATLYWYRQILGQGPELLVQFQDESVVDDSQLPKDRFSAERLKGVDSTLKIQPAELGDSAMYLCASSLDRVGTTDNEQFFGPGTRLTVL.